These 2 T cell receptor beta chains originate from one sample sequenced in a study of blood T cell repertoires in COVID-19. Produced via immunoSEQ multiplex PCR; TCRdb's table is partial and in-frame only. The data contain about 180,000 clones, 87% of them singletons. The specimen was peripheral blood. These receptors all stem from a woman aged 45 to 65 with acute or convalescent COVID-19.

This chain joins TRBV11-3 and TRBJ2-1; 7 bases match TRBD1. This CDR3 has 15 residues. V was pared by 2 bases and J by 12 bases, with 13 bases of the junction left unmatched. Germline CDR1 is SGHNT and CDR2 is YENEEA. DNA of the CDR3: TGTGCCAGCAGCTTAAGAGGGGGCCACAAACAGGTGCAGTTCTTC. Residues: CASSLRGGHKQVQFF.

V is TRBV11-2 and J is TRBJ2-1; no clear D gene. The germline V and J ends were trimmed by 1 base and 4 bases, with 14 bases remaining between them. The CDR3 is made up of 16 amino acids. Germline V gene data show CDR1 as SGHAT and CDR2 as FQNNGV. CDR3 sequence: CASSLGSPTDYNEQFF. The CDR3, as DNA: TGTGCCAGCAGCTTAGGCTCCCCAACAGATTACAATGAGCAGTTCTTC.